A single sample is the source of the 9 T cell receptor beta chains below, sequenced in a study of cytomegalovirus exposure and HLA in healthy donors. A multiplex PCR was run with 60 Vbeta primers and 13 Jbeta primers. The table came from immunoSEQ multiplex PCR; TCRdb's copy has only in-frame clones and leaves some out. The data contain around 120,000 clones, approximately 72% of them singletons. Material: PBMCs. The receptors were sampled from a woman aged 45-65 years in good health and CMV-seropositive.

The chain uses TRBV4-1 and TRBJ1-6; tentatively, D is TRBD1 (6 bases). The V and J ends lost 1 base and 6 bases respectively, with 10 bases between them. Germline V gene data show CDR1 as MGHRA and CDR2 as YSYEKL. This CDR3 comprises 15 residues. CDR3 sequence: CASSQVGGANSPLHF. The CDR3 bases are TGCGCCAGCAGCCAAGTAGGGGGGGCTAATTCACCCCTCCACTTT.

This chain joins TRBV10-3 and TRBJ1-5; 9 bases line up with TRBD1. Germline CDR1 is ENHRY and CDR2 is SYGVKD. This CDR3 comprises 14 residues. Trimming cost V 4 bases and J 5 bases; bases outside gene matches: 3. The CDR3 region is CAISGRDRDQPQHF. In DNA, the CDR3 is TGTGCCATCAGTGGACGGGACAGGGATCAGCCCCAGCATTTT.

Concerning this clone itself: Other DNA variants within this sample encode the same CDR3. This chain links TRBV5-1 with TRBJ2-7; 12 positions agree with TRBD2. Germline V gene sequence: CDR1 SGHRS, CDR2 YFSETQ. CDR3 length: 15 residues. Trimming cost V 0 bases and J 2 bases; bases outside gene matches: 0. The CDR3 DNA reads TGCGCCAGCAGCTTGGGACTAGCGGGGGCCTACGAGCAGTACTTC. This translates into CASSLGLAGAYEQYF.

The rearrangement joins TRBV10-3 to TRBJ2-7; 7 nucleotides agree with TRBD2. Trimming at V came to 10 bases and at J to 2 bases, leaving 5 bases not matched to a gene. The CDR3 extends over 12 amino acids. Germline assignment: CDR1 ENHRY and CDR2 SYGVKD. This chain's CDR3 is CANSAGPYEQYF. The CDR3 DNA is TGTGCCAACTCAGCGGGACCCTACGAGCAGTACTTC.

The chain is built from TRBV2 and TRBJ2-3, with D possibly matching TRBD1 (6 bases). CDR1 and CDR2 from the germline V gene are SNHLY and FYNNEI. Trimming left V 6 bases short and J 0 bases short, with 16 bases between. The CDR3 totals 16 residues. In DNA form, the CDR3 reads TGTGCCAGCAGCTCCGGGACAACAACTAGCACAGATACGCAGTATTTT. Protein: CASSSGTTTSTDTQYF. The full variable domain, with the rest looked up from reference TRBV2 and TRBJ2-3, is EPEVTQTPSHQVTQMGQEVILRCVPISNHLYFYWYRQILGQKVEFLVSFYNNEISEKSEIFDDQFSVERPDGSNFTLKIRSTKLEDSAMYFCASSSGTTTSTDTQYFGPGTRLTVL.

The gene calls are TRBV4-3 and TRBJ1-4; D uncertain. V was cut by 4 bases and J by 8 bases, with 11 bases left in between. The CDR3 length is 13 residues. Germline values: CDR1 LGHNA, CDR2 YSLEER. CDR3 sequence reads: CASSLDVREKLFF. The CDR3 nucleotides read TGCGCCAGCAGCCTAGATGTTCGGGAAAAACTGTTTTTT.

The chain employs TRBV30 and TRBJ2-3, with 7 bases fitting TRBD1. Germline V gene data show CDR1 as GTSNPN and CDR2 as SVGIG (reference sequence). The J segment lost 6 bases and the V segment lost 5 bases, leaving 5 bases of the junction unmatched. CDR3 length equals 12 residues. This CDR3 is CAWGQTGDTQYF. CDR3 nucleotides: TGTGCCTGGGGTCAGACAGGGGATACGCAGTATTTT. Using reference TRBV30 and TRBJ2-3 for the parts outside the CDR3, the full variable domain is SQTIHQWPATLVQPVGSPLSLECTVEGTSNPNLYWYRQAAGRGLQLLFYSVGIGQISSEVPQNLSASRPQDRQFILSSKKLLLSDSGFYLCAWGQTGDTQYFGPGTRLTVL.

The CDR3 region is CASSSPGGPKTEAFF. In nucleotides, the CDR3 is TGTGCCAGCAGTTCACCCGGGGGGCCGAAGACTGAAGCTTTCTTT. The J gene is TRBJ1-1, the V gene TRBV28; a possible D gene is TRBD1 (6 bases). This CDR3 is 15 amino acids long. V lost 4 bases, J lost 5 bases, and 17 bases lay in between. Germline CDR1 MDHEN, CDR2 SYDVKM.

The chain recombines TRBV19 with TRBJ2-2; 10 positions agree with TRBD2. Germline CDR1 LNHDA, CDR2 SQIVND (reference sequence). The trim removed 7 bases at V and 3 bases at J, leaving 11 bases unmatched. The CDR3 consists of 17 residues. For the CDR3, the DNA is TGTGCCAGTAACCCTAGGAATAGCGGGAGGTACACCGGGGAGCTGTTTTTT. Translating gives CASNPRNSGRYTGELFF.